Below, 5 T cell receptor beta chains from the same sample are listed, as sequenced in a study of breast tumors, draining lymph nodes, adjacent tissues. TCRdb re-derived calls from the multiplex PCR reads in MiXCR, one entry per CDR3 protein. Of 45,000 or so distinct CDR3 sequences listed, more than 20% are singletons. Sample: breast tumor tissue. Source of these receptors: a female donor with breast cancer. Some clones in this sample may be carry-over from other donors' samples.

At least ten counts were recorded for this clonotype. This sequence joins TRBV5-1 and TRBJ1-6; 7 bases map to TRBD1. The CDR3 totals 14 residues. Germline CDR1 is SGHRS and CDR2 is YFSETQ. V gave up 4 bases and J gave up 9 bases; unmatched junction bases: 7. The CDR3 bases are TGCGCCAGCAGCCTTGGACAGGTTTCTTCACCCCTCCACTTT. It specifies CASSLGQVSSPLHF.

This clonotype was counted only a few times. This chain links TRBV6-6 with TRBJ1-4, with 8 nucleotides matching TRBD1. After removal of 2 bases from V and 8 bases from J, the junction contained 7 bases not matched to a gene. Germline loops: CDR1 MNHNY, CDR2 SVGAGI (reference sequence). The CDR3 sequence is 15 residues long. The CDR3 bases are TGTGCCAGCAGTTACCCCGGGGACAGGTTGGAAAAACTGTTTTTT. Protein sequence: CASSYPGDRLEKLFF.

This rearrangement joins TRBV11-3 to TRBJ2-7; D is perhaps TRBD1 or TRBD2 (5 bases each). The V end was cut by 5 bases, the J end by 6 bases, with 20 bases between. The CDR3 has 15 amino acids. The germline CDR1 and CDR2 sequences are SGHNT and YENEEA. The CDR3 loop is CASSQSGSGTREQYF. The CDR3 region has the DNA TGTGCCAGCAGCCAGAGTGGTTCAGGGACCCGCGAGCAGTACTTC.

This clonotype was recorded only once. The chain is built from TRBV6-1 and TRBJ2-3; unclear D gene. From germline, CDR1 is MNHNS and CDR2 SASEGT. V lost 5 bases and J lost 2, with 14 bases in between. The CDR3 runs 15 residues. The CDR3 sequence: CASSRKVGITDTQYF. The DNA for the CDR3 is TGTGCCAGCAGTAGGAAGGTGGGGATCACAGATACGCAGTATTTT.

Ten or more counts support this clonotype. CDR3 bases: TGCAGTGCTAGCCTAGGTGGGACAGGGAGCTCCTATAATTCACCCCTCCACTTT. Translating it yields CSASLGGTGSSYNSPLHF. The genes are TRBV20-1 and TRBJ1-6, with 9 bases that match TRBD1. CDR1 DFQATT and CDR2 SNEGSKA come from the germline V gene (reference sequence). The CDR3 is 18 residues long. Unmatched junction bases numbered 9, after V lost 3 bases and J lost 0 bases.